This T cell receptor (beta chain) emerged from a study of CD8+CD57+ T cells in acquired aplastic anemia (dated by TCRdb to 2017 to 2018). With respect to the entire study: A mean of around 3.3 ug of DNA, ranging from roughly 0.19 to 27.4 ug, was extracted from sorted CD4+ and CD8+ cells. General study outcomes and caveats: Although 25 to 30 CD8+ CDR3 sequences were shared by patients and controls, these sequences appeared highly expressed in patients and within the immunodominant clones of patients. Patients and healthy controls showed no significant difference in CD8+ Simpson's diversity (P=0.060).

Genomic DNA served as template for TCR beta VDJ combination and CDR3 sequence profiling. An Illumina HiSeq 2000 was used for TCR repertoire sequencing. On the study's bioinformatics: TRBV/TRBJ rearrangement plots, CDR3 size and DJ length profiles, and Simpson's diversity index were used to evaluate the repertoires. The immunodominant clone was defined as the most abundant DNA sequence in deep sequencing data. CDR3 amino acid sequences were checked for sharing across subjects and were also compared against the VDJdb database and published repertoires. The public reads were quality trimmed at Q25 with fastp and then assembled into clones with MiXCR by TCRdb, keeping productive beta chains. Duplicate CDR3 protein sequences are folded into a single record with the most common DNA and genes. The V and J calls here are based on TCRdb, not the publication. The sample contains about 190,000 distinct CDR3 sequences, over 60% of them found a single time. The ten largest clones capture just over 45% of the sample.

To note about this clonotype: The target of this receptor is not known. No base qualities exist here, and no much larger clone lies one base off it.

The study deep-sequenced TCR repertoires of sorted CD4+ and CD8+ blood T cells from severe aplastic anemia patients and healthy subjects. Ficoll-Paque density gradient centrifugation was used to isolate peripheral blood mononuclear cells. CD4+ and CD8+ T cells were sorted by FACS or magnetic beads before DNA extraction. After removal of 1 base from V and 7 bases from J, the junction retains 5 bases not matched to a gene. The CDR3 runs 15 amino acids, cysteine and phenylalanine included. The sequence is cut down to CDR3 DNA, 45 bases in frame from base 1. CDR1 and CDR2 are read off the germline V gene (reference sequence) as SEHNR and FQNEAQ.

Input material: sorted CD4+, CD8+, or CD8+CD57+ T cells (not recorded which) from PBMCs. This TCR was sampled from a human donor with severe aplastic anemia or a healthy control (not recorded which). The rearranged chain carries TRBV7-9 and TRBJ1-4; 8 bases in between match TRBD1. The DNA sequence reads TGTGCCAGCAGCTTAGGGCAGGGGGCAAGTGAAAAACTGTTTTTT. It is translated as CASSLGQGASEKLFF. The full variable domain, completed from the reference TRBV7-9 and TRBJ1-4 proteins outside the CDR3, reads DTGVSQNPRHKITKRGQNVTFRCDPISEHNRLYWYRQTLGQGPEFLTYFQNEAQLEKSRLLSDRFSAERPKGSFSTLEIQRTEQGDSAMYLCASSLGQGASEKLFFGSGTQLSVL.